A single T cell receptor (beta chain) is shown here with its context. The data were obtained in a study of blood T cell repertoires in COVID-19. Background on the study: There were acute and convalescent COVID-19 samples, and they came from the United States, Italy and Spain. Sources were T cells, B-cell-depleted T cells, or PBMCs; the material itself was cDNA or gDNA.

Seattle cases were enrolled at active infection and followed longitudinally. Methods used by the authors: Amplifying reference gene primers gave estimates of nucleated cell counts. The protocol was immunoSEQ multiplex PCR, while the TCRdb copy is restricted to in-frame clones and leaves out a portion. The DNA was the basis for D and trimming; V, J and clone size are from that table. The sample holds about 160,000 clones, over 80% seen once. The ends lost 4 bases at V and 4 bases at J; junction bases unmatched: 5. Germline CDR1 SGDLS, CDR2 YYNGEE. This CDR3 region has 15 residues. The receptor was isolated from a man aged 30-40 years with COVID-19, enrolled during active disease. This rearrangement joins TRBV9 to TRBJ1-5; TRBD1 matches 10 bases. Sequencing used peripheral blood. CDR3 protein: CASSPGQGRNQPQHF. CDR3 DNA sequence: TGTGCCAGCAGCCCGGGACAGGGGCGGAATCAGCCCCAGCATTTT.